Shown below are 15 T cell receptor beta chains from a single sample sequenced in a study of T cell clonality in common variable immunodeficiency. The protocol was immunoSEQ multiplex PCR, while the TCRdb copy is restricted to in-frame clones and leaves out a portion. The record shows approximately 44,000 clones for this sample, with no singletons present. Input material: peripheral blood mononuclear cells. The receptors were sampled from a person aged 18 to 70 in good health.

This clone has a count of ten or more. Sequence at one end of the junction differs from germline and may be a read error. The read is 3 residues too short to cover the CDR3 end, so that end is filled in from the germline J gene. This chain uses TRBV2 with TRBJ2-7; 8 nucleotides agree with TRBD2. Germline V gives CDR1 SNHLY, CDR2 FYNNEI. The CDR3 is 15 residues long. CDR3 in amino acids: CASSEGGTRVHEQYF. CDR3 DNA (partial): TGTGCCAGCAGCGAAGGCGGGACTAGGGTCCACGAG.

This clone was seen repeatedly, ten times or more. The sequence runs out 3 residues before the end of the CDR3; the remainder is reconstructed from the germline J gene. This sequence joins TRBV7-6 and TRBJ2-2; weak D call: TRBD2 (6 bases). This CDR3 comprises 16 residues. V gave up 2 bases and J gave up 5 bases, with 15 bases separating them. In germline, CDR1 is SGHVS, CDR2 FNYEAQ. This CDR3 reads CASSLLGGKGTGELFF. CDR3 bases read: TGTGCCAGCAGCTTACTCGGCGGGAAGGGTACCGGGGAG.

There are many counts of this clone. The read stops 3 residues short of the end of the CDR3; the missing end is completed from the germline J gene. V and J are TRBV5-1 and TRBJ2-2, with D possibly being TRBD1 (6 bases). V was clipped by 1 base and J by 1 base, with 14 bases between them. CDR3 length: 17 residues. Germline V CDR1 and CDR2: SGHRS, YFSETQ. Incomplete CDR3 DNA: TGCGCCAGCAGCTTGTTGGCTTCAGGGGTGAACACCGGGGAG. Its translation: CASSLLASGVNTGE. The CDR3, in full, reads CASSLLASGVNTGELFF.

This clone was observed many times. Read sequence stops 3 residues before the CDR3 end, and the germline J gene provides the missing end. V usage is TRBV29-1 and J usage is TRBJ2-7, with 8 bases aligning to TRBD1. This CDR3 contains 13 residues. CDR1 is SQVTM, CDR2 ANQGSEA, per germline. J gave up 1 base and V 4 bases, and 3 bases lay outside the gene matches. CDR3 residues: CSVGWDRSYEQYF. The sequenced part of the CDR3 DNA is TGCAGCGTTGGATGGGACAGGTCCTACGAG.

This clone came up many times. The missing CDR3 end, 3 residues past where the read stops, is filled in from the germline J gene. V usage is TRBV6-1 and J usage is TRBJ2-2; D is undetermined. Germline V gives CDR1 MNHNS, CDR2 SASEGT. This CDR3 has 13 amino acids. V was shortened by 1 base and J by 7 bases, with 7 bases between the two germline ends. The sequenced CDR3 bases are TGTGCCAGCAGTGAAGGTTGGCTCGGGGAG. Protein sequence: CASSEGWLGE. From start to end, the CDR3 is CASSEGWLGELFF.

This clone came up many times. From the germline J gene comes the end of the CDR3, since the read stops 3 residues before it. The chain carries TRBV4-1 and TRBJ2-7, with a tentative D call TRBD2 (5 bases). The CDR3 contains 15 residues. V shed 1 base and J shed 2 bases, with 12 bases lying between them. Germline V gives CDR1 MGHRA, CDR2 YSYEKL. The CDR3 loop is CASSQASGQTYEQYF. The CDR3 DNA, read in part, is TGCGCCAGCAGCCAAGCCAGCGGCCAGACCTACGAG.

As to this clone: Possible read error: a much larger clone is one base away. The read is 3 residues too short to cover the CDR3 end, so that end is filled in from the germline J gene. The genes are TRBV13 and TRBJ1-4, with D perhaps matching TRBD1 (5 bases). CDR1 is PRHDT and CDR2 is FYEKMQ in the germline V gene (reference sequence). CDR3 length equals 19 residues. The CDR3 loop reads CASSLRASGRASGANVLFF. Incomplete CDR3 DNA: TGTGCCAGCAGCTTACGTGCTAGCGGGAGGGCCAGTGGGGCCAACGTA.

A word on this clone: The read comes to an end 3 residues before the CDR3 does, leaving the germline J gene to fill in the end. V and J are TRBV2 and TRBJ2-7, with D possibly being TRBD1 (5 bases). Germline V gene data show CDR1 as SNHLY and CDR2 as FYNNEI. The V gene lost 7 bases and the J gene lost 6 bases, with 16 bases spanning the gap. The CDR3 has 13 amino acids. CDR3: CASTSLRGREQYF. CDR3 DNA, as far as it was read: TGTGCCAGCACCTCTTTAAGGGGTCGCGAG.

This clone was recorded at least ten times. The read finishes 3 residues shy of the CDR3 end, and the germline J gene is used to complete it. This chain joins TRBV12-5 and TRBJ1-5; 7 nucleotides match TRBD1. The CDR3 extends over 14 amino acids. Germline V gene data show CDR1 as LGHNT and CDR2 as FRNRAP. After removal of 9 bases from V and 4 bases from J, the junction contained 9 bases not matched to a gene. The CDR3 sequence: CASSRQGPNQPQHF. The covered CDR3 bases are TGTGCTAGCTCCCGACAGGGCCCTAATCAGCCC.

In its sample, this clone was seen many times. CDR3 sequence: CSVQGSGNTIYF. The part of the CDR3 DNA that was read is TGCAGCGTGCAGGGTTCTGGAAACACC. The rearrangement uses TRBV29-1 and TRBJ1-3; weak D call: TRBD1 (5 bases). The CDR3 end is not reached by the read, which stops 3 residues before it; the germline J gene fills it in. Deletions cut 6 bases from V and 1 base from J, with 7 bases between. The length of the CDR3 is 12 residues. Germline assignment: CDR1 SQVTM and CDR2 ANQGSEA.

This clone was seen repeatedly, ten times or more. The read gets to within 3 residues of the CDR3 end, and the germline J gene fills in the rest. The V gene is TRBV5-4, the J gene TRBJ1-1, with 9 bases lining up with TRBD1. CDR3 length equals 16 residues. Germline CDR1 SGHNT, CDR2 YYREEE (reference sequence). Trimming cost V 0 bases and J 2 bases; bases outside gene matches: 5. This chain's CDR3 is CASSLAGTGPNTEAFF. Incomplete CDR3 DNA: TGTGCCAGCAGCTTGGCCGGGACAGGGCCTAACACTGAA.

With regard to this clone: The CDR3 end is not reached by the read, which stops 3 residues before it; the germline J gene fills it in. The rearrangement joins TRBV5-5 to TRBJ2-3; weak D call: TRBD1 (6 bases). CDR3 length: 15 amino acids. Germline V gives CDR1 SGHKS, CDR2 YYEKEE (reference sequence). CDR3 region: CASSSEDSSGQPQYF. The DNA read from the CDR3 is TGTGCCAGCAGCTCTGAGGACAGTTCGGGGCAGCCG.

This clone was counted at least ten times. The observed sequence ends 3 residues before the CDR3 terminus, with the missing tail filled in from the germline J gene. The chain is built from TRBV2 and TRBJ2-1, with a possible D match to TRBD2 (7 bases). CDR3 length: 18 amino acids. CDR1 and CDR2 (germline): SNHLY, FYNNEI. The germline V and J ends were trimmed by 6 bases and 0 bases, with 21 bases remaining between them. The sequenced part of the CDR3 DNA is TGTGCCAGCAGGGGGGAAAGTCCTCGGGGGGCCTCCTACAATGAG. Protein: CASRGESPRGASYNE. In full, the CDR3 reads CASRGESPRGASYNEQFF.

This clone was observed many times. The read halts 3 residues ahead of the CDR3 end, with the missing end drawn from the germline J gene. This rearrangement joins TRBV30 to TRBJ2-1; the match to TRBD2 covers 9 bases. V dropped 2 bases and J dropped 4; count of bases not matched to a gene: 6. The CDR3 has 15 amino acids. Per germline, CDR1 GTSNPN and CDR2 SVGIG (reference sequence). Partial CDR3 DNA: TGTGCCTGGAGTAGGGCGGGGGGGGGATACAATGAG. Translated, it gives CAWSRAGGGYNE. The CDR3 in full is CAWSRAGGGYNEQFF.

This clone was found many times. The sequenced fragment ends 3 residues before the CDR3 boundary, so the rest is inferred from the germline J gene. The genes are TRBV10-3 and TRBJ2-3; the D gene is possibly TRBD2 (5 bases). V lost 5 bases to trimming and J lost 6 bases, with 12 bases between them. This CDR3 spans 13 amino acids. Germline loops: CDR1 ENHRY, CDR2 SYGVKD. The CDR3 reads CAISLGKRDTQYF. The sequenced part of the CDR3 DNA is TGTGCCATCAGTTTAGGGAAGCGGGATACG.